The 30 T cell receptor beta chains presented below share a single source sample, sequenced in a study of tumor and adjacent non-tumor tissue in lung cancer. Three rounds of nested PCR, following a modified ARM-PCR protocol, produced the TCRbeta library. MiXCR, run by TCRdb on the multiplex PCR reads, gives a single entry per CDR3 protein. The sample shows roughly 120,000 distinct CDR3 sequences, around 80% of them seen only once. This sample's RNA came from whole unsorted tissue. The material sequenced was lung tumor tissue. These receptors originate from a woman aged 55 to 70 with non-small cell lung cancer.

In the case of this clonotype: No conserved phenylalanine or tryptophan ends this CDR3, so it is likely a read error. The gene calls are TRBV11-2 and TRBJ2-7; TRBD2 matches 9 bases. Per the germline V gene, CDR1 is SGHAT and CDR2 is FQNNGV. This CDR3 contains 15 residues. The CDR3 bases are TGTGACAGCAGCTACGGGATTAGCGGGAGCTACGAGCAGTACTTA. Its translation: CDSSYGISGSYEQYL.

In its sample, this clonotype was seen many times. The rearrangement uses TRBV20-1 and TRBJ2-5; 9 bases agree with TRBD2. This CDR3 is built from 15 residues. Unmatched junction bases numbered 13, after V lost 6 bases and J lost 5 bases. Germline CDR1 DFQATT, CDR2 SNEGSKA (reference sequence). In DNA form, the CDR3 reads TGCAGTGCCCACAAAAGTAGTAGCGGGAGTGAGACCCAGTACTTC. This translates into CSAHKSSSGSETQYF.

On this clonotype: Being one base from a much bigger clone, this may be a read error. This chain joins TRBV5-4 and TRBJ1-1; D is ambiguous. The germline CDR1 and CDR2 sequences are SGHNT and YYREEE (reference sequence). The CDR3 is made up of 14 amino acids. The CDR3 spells CASSLGTLNTETFF. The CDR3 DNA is TGTGCCAGCAGCCTCGGCACACTGAACACTGAAACTTTCTTT.

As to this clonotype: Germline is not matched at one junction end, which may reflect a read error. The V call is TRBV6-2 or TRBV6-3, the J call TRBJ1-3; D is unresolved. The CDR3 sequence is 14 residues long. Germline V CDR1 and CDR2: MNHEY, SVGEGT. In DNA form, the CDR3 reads TGTGCCAGCAGTCCGGAGCCCTCTGGAACCACCGTATATTTT. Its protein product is CASSPEPSGTTVYF.

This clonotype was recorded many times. CDR3 region: CSAREANRGQTEAFF. In nucleotides, the CDR3 is TGCAGTGCTAGAGAGGCAAACAGGGGGCAAACTGAAGCTTTCTTT. V gene TRBV20-1 combines with J gene TRBJ1-1; TRBD1 aligns across 9 bases. Germline trimming cut 0 bases from V and 5 bases from J; bases unmatched to any gene: 7. The CDR3 loop spans 15 amino acids. CDR1 and CDR2 from the germline V gene are DFQATT and SNEGSKA (reference sequence).

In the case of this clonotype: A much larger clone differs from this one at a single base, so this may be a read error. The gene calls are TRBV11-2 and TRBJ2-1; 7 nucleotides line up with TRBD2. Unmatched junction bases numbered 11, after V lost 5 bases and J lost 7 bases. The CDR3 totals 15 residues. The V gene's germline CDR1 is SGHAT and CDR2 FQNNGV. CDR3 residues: CASSLGQAGSNEQFF. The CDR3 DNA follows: TGTGCCAGCAGCCTTGGACAAGCGGGATCTAATGAGCAGTTCTTC.

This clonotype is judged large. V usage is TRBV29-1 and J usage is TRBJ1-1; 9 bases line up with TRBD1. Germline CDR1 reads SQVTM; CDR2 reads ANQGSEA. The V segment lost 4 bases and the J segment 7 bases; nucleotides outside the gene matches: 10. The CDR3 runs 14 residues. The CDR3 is CSVGPDGTGFEAFF. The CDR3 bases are TGCAGCGTTGGTCCCGATGGGACAGGGTTTGAAGCTTTCTTT.

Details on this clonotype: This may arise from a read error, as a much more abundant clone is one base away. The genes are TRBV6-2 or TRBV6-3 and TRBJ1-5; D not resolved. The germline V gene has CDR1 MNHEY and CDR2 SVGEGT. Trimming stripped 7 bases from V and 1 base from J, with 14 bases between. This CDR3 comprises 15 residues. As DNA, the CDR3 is TGTGCCAGCAACCAGACCCGGGTCAGCAATCAGCCCCAGCATTTT. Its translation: CASNQTRVSNQPQHF.

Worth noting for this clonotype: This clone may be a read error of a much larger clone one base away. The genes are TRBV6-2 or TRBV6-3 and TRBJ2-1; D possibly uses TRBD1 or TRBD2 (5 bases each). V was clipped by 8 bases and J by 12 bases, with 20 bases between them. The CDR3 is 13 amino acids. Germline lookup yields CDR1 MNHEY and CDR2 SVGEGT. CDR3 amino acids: CASYCSQGVGQFF. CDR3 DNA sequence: TGTGCCAGCTATTGCTCCCAGGGAGTTGGGCAGTTCTTC.

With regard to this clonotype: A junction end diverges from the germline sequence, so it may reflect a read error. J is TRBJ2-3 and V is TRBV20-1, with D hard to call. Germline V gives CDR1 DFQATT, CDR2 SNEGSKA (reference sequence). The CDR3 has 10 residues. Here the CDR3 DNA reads TGCAATGCTAGTGTAGATACGCAGTATTTT. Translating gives CNASVDTQYF.

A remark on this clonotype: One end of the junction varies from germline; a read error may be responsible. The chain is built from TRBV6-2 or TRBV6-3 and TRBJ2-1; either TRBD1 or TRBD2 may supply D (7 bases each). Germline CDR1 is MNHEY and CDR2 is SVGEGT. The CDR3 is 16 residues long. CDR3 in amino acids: CSSNSRQGLYYNEQFF. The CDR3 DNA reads TGTTCCAGCAATAGCCGACAGGGACTATATTACAATGAGCAGTTCTTC.

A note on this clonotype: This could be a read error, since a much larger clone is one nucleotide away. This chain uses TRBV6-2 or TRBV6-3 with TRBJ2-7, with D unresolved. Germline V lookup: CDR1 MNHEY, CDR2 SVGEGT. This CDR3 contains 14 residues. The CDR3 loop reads CASSYSGASYERYF. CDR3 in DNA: TGTGCCAGCAGTTACTCAGGCGCCTCCTACGAGCGGTACTTC.

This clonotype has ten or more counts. CDR3 residues: CASSYSKVGQLYGYTF. CDR3 nucleotide sequence: TGTGCCAGCAGTTACTCGAAGGTCGGACAGCTATATGGCTACACCTTC. The chain carries TRBV6-5 and TRBJ1-2, with D perhaps TRBD1 (6 bases). In germline, CDR1 is MNHEY, CDR2 SVGAGI. CDR3 length: 16 amino acids. Trimming took off 0 bases at V and 5 bases at J, with 16 bases between the two ends.

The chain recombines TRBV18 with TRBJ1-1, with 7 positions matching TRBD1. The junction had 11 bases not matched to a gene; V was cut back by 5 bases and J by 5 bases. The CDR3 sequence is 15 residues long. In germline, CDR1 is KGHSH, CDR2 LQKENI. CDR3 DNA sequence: TGTGCCAGCTCAATAAGGACAGGCCAAGGGACTGAAGCTTTCTTT. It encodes CASSIRTGQGTEAFF.

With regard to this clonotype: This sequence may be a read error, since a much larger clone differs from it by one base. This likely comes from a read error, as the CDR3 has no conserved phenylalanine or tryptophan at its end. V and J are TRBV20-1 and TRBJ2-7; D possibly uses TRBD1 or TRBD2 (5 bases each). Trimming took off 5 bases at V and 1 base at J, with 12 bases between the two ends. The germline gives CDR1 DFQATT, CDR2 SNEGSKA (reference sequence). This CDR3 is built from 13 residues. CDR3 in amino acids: CSADGDLSYEQYL. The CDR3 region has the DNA TGCAGTGCTGACGGGGACCTTTCCTACGAGCAGTACTTA.

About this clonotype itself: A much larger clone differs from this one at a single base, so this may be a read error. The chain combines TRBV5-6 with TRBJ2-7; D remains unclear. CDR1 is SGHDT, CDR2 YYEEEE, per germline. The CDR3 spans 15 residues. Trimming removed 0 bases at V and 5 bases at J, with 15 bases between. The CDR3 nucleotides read TGTGCCAGCAGCTTGGAGTCAGGCGGTACCAACGAGCAGTACTTC. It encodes CASSLESGGTNEQYF.

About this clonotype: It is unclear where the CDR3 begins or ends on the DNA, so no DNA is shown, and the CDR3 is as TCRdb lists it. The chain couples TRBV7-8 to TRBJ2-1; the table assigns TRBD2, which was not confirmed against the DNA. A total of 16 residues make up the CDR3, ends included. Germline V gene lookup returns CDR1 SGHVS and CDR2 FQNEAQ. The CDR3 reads CASSLVASGINNEKFF.

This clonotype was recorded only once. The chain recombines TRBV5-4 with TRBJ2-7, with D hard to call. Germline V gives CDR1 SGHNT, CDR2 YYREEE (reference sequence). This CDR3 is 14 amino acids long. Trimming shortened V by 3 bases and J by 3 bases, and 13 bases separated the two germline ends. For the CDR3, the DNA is TGTGCCAGCAGCTCGGAACAATTCTACTACGAGCAGTACTTC. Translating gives CASSSEQFYYEQYF.

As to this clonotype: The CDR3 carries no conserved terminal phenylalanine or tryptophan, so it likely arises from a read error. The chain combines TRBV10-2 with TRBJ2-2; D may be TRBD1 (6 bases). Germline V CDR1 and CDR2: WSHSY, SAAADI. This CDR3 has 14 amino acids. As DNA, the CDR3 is TGCGCCAGCAGGGCAGGGGCGAACACAGGGGAGCTGTTTCTT. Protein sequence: CASRAGANTGELFL.

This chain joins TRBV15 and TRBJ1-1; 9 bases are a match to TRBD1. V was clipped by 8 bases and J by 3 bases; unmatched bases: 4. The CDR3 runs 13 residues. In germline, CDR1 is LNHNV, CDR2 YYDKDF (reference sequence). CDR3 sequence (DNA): TGTGCCACCCGCGGGACAGGGCACACTGAAGCTTTCTTT. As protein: CATRGTGHTEAFF.

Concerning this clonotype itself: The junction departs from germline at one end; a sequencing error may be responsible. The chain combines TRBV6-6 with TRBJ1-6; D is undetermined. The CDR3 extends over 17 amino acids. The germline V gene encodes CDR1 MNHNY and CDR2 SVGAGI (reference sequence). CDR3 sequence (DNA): TGTGCCAGCAGTTATGATGAAGAGAACTCCTATAATTCAGCCCTCCACTTT. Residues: CASSYDEENSYNSALHF.

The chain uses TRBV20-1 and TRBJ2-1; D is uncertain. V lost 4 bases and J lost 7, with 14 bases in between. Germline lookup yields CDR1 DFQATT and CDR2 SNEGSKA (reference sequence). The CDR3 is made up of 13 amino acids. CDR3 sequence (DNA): TGCAGTGCTAAAGGTCACGGGTGGAATGAGCAGTTCTTC. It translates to CSAKGHGWNEQFF.

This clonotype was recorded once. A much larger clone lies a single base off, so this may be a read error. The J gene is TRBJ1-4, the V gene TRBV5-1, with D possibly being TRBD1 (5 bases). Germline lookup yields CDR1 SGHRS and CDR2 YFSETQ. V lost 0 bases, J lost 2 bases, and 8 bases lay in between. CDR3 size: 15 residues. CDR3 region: CASSLDAGTNEKLFF. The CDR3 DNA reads TGCGCCAGCAGCTTGGATGCAGGGACTAATGAAAAACTGTTTTTT.

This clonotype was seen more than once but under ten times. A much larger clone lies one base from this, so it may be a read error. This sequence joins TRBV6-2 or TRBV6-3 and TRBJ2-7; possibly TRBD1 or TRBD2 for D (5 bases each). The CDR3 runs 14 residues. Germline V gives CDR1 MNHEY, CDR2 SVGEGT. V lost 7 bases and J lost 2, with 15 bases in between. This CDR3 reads CASNMGTEPYEQYF. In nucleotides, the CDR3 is TGTGCCAGCAATATGGGGACGGAGCCCTACGAGCAGTACTTC.

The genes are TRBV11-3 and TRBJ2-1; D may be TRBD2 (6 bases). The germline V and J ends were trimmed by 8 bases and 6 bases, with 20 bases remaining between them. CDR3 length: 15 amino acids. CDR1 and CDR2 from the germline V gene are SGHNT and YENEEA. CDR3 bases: TGTGCCAGCGCCCGGGACGGGGGTCAAGGCAATGAGCAGTTCTTC. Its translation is CASARDGGQGNEQFF.

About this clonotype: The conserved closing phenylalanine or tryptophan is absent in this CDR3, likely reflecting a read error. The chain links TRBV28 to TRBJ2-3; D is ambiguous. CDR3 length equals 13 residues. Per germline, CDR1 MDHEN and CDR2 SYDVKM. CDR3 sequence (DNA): TGTGCCACCAAAGGTGTAGGGCCAGATAGGCAGTATATT. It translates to CATKGVGPDRQYI.

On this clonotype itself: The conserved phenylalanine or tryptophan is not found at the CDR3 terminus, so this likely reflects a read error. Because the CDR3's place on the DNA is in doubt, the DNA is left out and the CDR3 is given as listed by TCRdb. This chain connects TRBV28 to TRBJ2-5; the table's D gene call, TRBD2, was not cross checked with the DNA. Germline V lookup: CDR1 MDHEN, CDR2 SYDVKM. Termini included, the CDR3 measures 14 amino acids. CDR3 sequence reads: CASCRRSSGETRYI.

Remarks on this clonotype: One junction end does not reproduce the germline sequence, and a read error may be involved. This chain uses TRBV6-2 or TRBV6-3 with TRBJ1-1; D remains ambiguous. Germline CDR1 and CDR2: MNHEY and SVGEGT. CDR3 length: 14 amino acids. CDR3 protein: CVSGFPLMNTEAFF. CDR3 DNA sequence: TGTGTCAGCGGCTTCCCCCTCATGAACACTGAAGCTTTCTTT.

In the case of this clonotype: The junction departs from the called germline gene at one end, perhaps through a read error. In nucleotides, the CDR3 is TGTGCCAGCAGCGGACACATGGCAGGGTCCTACAATGAACAGCTCTTC. This encodes CASSGHMAGSYNEQLF. The chain links TRBV5-5 to TRBJ2-1; D possibly corresponds to TRBD1 (5 bases). The CDR3 covers 16 residues. Germline-derived CDR1 and CDR2 are SGHKS and YYEKEE (reference sequence). The full variable domain, its missing parts supplied by reference TRBV5-5 and TRBJ2-1, is DAGVTQSPTHLIKTRGQQVTLRCSPISGHKSVSWYQQVLGQGPQFIFQYYEKEERGRGNFPDRFSARQFPNYSSELNVNALLLGDSALYLCASSGHMAGSYNEQLFGPGTRLTVL.

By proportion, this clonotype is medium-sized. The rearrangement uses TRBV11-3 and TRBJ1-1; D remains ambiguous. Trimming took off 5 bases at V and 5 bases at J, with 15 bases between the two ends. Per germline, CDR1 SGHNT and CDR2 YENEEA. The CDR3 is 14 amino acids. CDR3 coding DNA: TGTGCCAGCAGCCCGACCAGAAGAGGTACTGAAGCTTTCTTT. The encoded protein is CASSPTRRGTEAFF.